These 27 T cell receptor beta chains were sequenced from one sample in a study of blood T cell repertoires in COVID-19 (dated by TCRdb to the early 2020s). Libraries came from the immunoSEQ multiplex PCR assay. TCRdb took this table from immuneACCESS and kept in-frame rearrangements with V and J called. Such tables lack part of the clones; where checked against another copy, unresolved V genes explain under half of the gap, and the rest is unexplained. The sample profile shows over 200,000 clones; approximately 84% of them were found once. The ten largest clones add up to 1.9% of the sample. The specimen sequenced was peripheral blood. These receptor sequences come from a man aged 35 to 55 with active or convalescent COVID-19.

CDR3 sequence reads: CASSIVLGSPLHF. In nucleotides, the CDR3 is TGTGCCAGTAGTATTGTTCTCGGTTCACCCCTCCACTTT. The genes are TRBV19 and TRBJ1-6; D is uncertain. V lost 3 bases to trimming and J lost 9 bases, with 9 bases between them. The germline V gene has CDR1 LNHDA and CDR2 SQIVND (reference sequence). CDR3 size: 13 residues.

CDR3: CASSLSGFGYNEQFF. The CDR3 region has the DNA TGTGCCAGCAGCTTATCAGGGTTCGGTTACAATGAGCAGTTCTTC. This sequence joins TRBV7-8 and TRBJ2-1; maybe TRBD1 (5 bases). CDR1 and CDR2 from the germline V gene are SGHVS and FQNEAQ. With 2 bases removed from V and 4 bases from J, the gap between germline ends came to 12 bases. The CDR3 consists of 15 residues.

The V call is TRBV11-2, the J call TRBJ1-6; D is unresolved. CDR1 is SGHAT, CDR2 FQNNGV, per germline. Between the trimmed V and J ends, which lost 6 bases and 3 bases, there was a span of 12 bases. The CDR3 consists of 15 residues. DNA for the CDR3: TGTGCCAGCAGACCTCCGGGGAACTATAATTCACCCCTCCACTTT. Translating it yields CASRPPGNYNSPLHF.

The CDR3 protein is CASSLEWLAGESETQYF. CDR3 in DNA: TGCGCCAGCAGCTTGGAATGGCTAGCGGGAGAGTCTGAGACCCAGTACTTC. The rearrangement uses TRBV5-1 and TRBJ2-5; 10 nucleotides match TRBD2. The length of the CDR3 is 17 residues. J was trimmed by 5 bases and V by 0 bases; bases with no gene match: 10. Germline V lookup: CDR1 SGHRS, CDR2 YFSETQ.

The rearrangement uses TRBV7-9 and TRBJ2-3; 15 positions agree with TRBD2. V lost 5 bases to trimming and J lost 5 bases; unmatched junction nucleotides: 8. This CDR3 is 17 amino acids long. CDR1 and CDR2 from the germline V gene are SEHNR and FQNEAQ (reference sequence). CDR3 amino acids: CASSVGLAGGQVDTQYF. The DNA of the CDR3 is TGTGCCAGCAGCGTGGGACTAGCGGGGGGCCAGGTAGATACGCAGTATTTT. Drawing the rest from reference TRBV7-9 and TRBJ2-3, the complete variable domain is DTGVSQNPRHKITKRGQNVTFRCDPISEHNRLYWYRQTLGQGPEFLTYFQNEAQLEKSRLLSDRFSAERPKGSFSTLEIQRTEQGDSAMYLCASSVGLAGGQVDTQYFGPGTRLTVL.

The V call is TRBV5-5, the J call TRBJ1-1, with D hard to call. Germline values: CDR1 SGHKS, CDR2 YYEKEE (reference sequence). V was trimmed by 7 bases and J by 3 bases, leaving 13 bases between them. The CDR3 totals 13 residues. The CDR3 sequence is CASAFHSDTEAFF. CDR3 DNA sequence: TGTGCCAGCGCATTTCACAGTGACACTGAAGCTTTCTTT.

Notes on this clone: The same CDR3 is also encoded by other DNA sequences in this sample. The J gene is TRBJ2-7, the V gene TRBV27; 9 bases line up with TRBD1. V was pared by 5 bases and J by 4 bases, with 3 bases of the junction left unmatched. CDR1 is MNHEY, CDR2 SMNVEV, per germline (reference sequence). The CDR3 totals 13 residues. The CDR3 DNA sequence: TGTGCCAGCAGTCTACAGGGGGCGTACGAGCAGTACTTC. Its protein product is CASSLQGAYEQYF.

This chain uses TRBV20-1 with TRBJ2-4; TRBD2 is a possible D gene (5 bases). Germline V gene data show CDR1 as DFQATT and CDR2 as SNEGSKA (reference sequence). Trimming stripped 6 bases from V and 14 bases from J, with 17 bases between. The CDR3 length is 11 residues. The CDR3 coding sequence is TGCAGTGCCCCCGGCGCGGGCGTAGAGTACTTC. Translated: CSAPGAGVEYF.

The chain joins TRBV2 to TRBJ1-2; 7 bases are shared with TRBD1. Trimming took 6 bases from V and 1 from J; bases not matched to a gene: 5. The CDR3 loop spans 14 amino acids. Germline values: CDR1 SNHLY, CDR2 FYNNEI. The CDR3, as DNA: TGTGCCAGCAGAGGGACAGAATTTAACTATGGCTACACCTTC. Its translation is CASRGTEFNYGYTF.

The chain uses TRBV6-1 and TRBJ2-1; no clear D gene. V was pared by 3 bases and J by 0 bases, with 9 bases between. The V gene's germline CDR1 is MNHNS and CDR2 SASEGT. The CDR3 sequence is 15 residues long. In nucleotides, the CDR3 is TGTGCCAGCAGTGATAGCTTGCGCTCCTACAATGAGCAGTTCTTC. This translates into CASSDSLRSYNEQFF.

The chain recombines TRBV11-3 with TRBJ2-6, with 10 bases identical to TRBD2. The CDR3 totals 16 residues. The junction had 2 bases not matched to a gene; V was cut back by 2 bases and J by 4 bases. Germline CDR1 and CDR2: SGHNT and YENEEA. CDR3: CASSLTSGAGANVLTF. As DNA, the CDR3 is TGTGCCAGCAGCTTAACTAGCGGGGCCGGGGCCAACGTCCTGACTTTC.

The rearrangement uses TRBV23-1 and TRBJ1-2, with a weak D call TRBD1 (5 bases). TRBV23-1 is designated an ORF whose function remains uncertain. The CDR3 runs 15 residues. The V gene lost 4 bases and the J gene lost 0 bases, with 12 bases spanning the gap. The CDR3 spells CASSLRGAANYGYTF. Written as DNA, the CDR3 is TGCGCCAGCAGTCTCCGTGGGGCAGCTAACTATGGCTACACCTTC.

CDR3 sequence: CASSASRVAGDPGTDTQYF. The DNA of the CDR3 is TGTGCCAGCAGCGCCTCCCGGGTAGCGGGGGATCCTGGTACAGATACGCAGTATTTT. The J gene is TRBJ2-3, the V gene TRBV9, with 9 bases identical to TRBD2. V dropped 3 bases and J dropped 3; count of bases not matched to a gene: 17. There are 19 residues in the CDR3. Germline V gives CDR1 SGDLS, CDR2 YYNGEE.

The rearrangement uses TRBV29-1 and TRBJ1-5, with 9 bases aligning to TRBD1. Germline assignment: CDR1 SQVTM and CDR2 ANQGSEA. The V segment lost 7 bases and the J segment 3 bases; nucleotides outside the gene matches: 4. The CDR3 covers 13 residues. Here the CDR3 reads CSAGDRVNQPQHF. CDR3 DNA: TGCAGCGCTGGGGACAGGGTCAATCAGCCCCAGCATTTT. Full variable domain (rest looked up from reference TRBV29-1 and TRBJ1-5): SAVISQKPSRDICQRGTSLTIQCQVDSQVTMMFWYRQQPGQSLTLIATANQGSEATYESGFVIDKFPISRPNLTFSTLTVSNMSPEDSSIYLCSAGDRVNQPQHFGDGTRLSIL.

The rearrangement uses TRBV6-5 and TRBJ1-2; perhaps TRBD1 as D (6 bases). The CDR3 runs to 13 residues. Germline V lookup: CDR1 MNHEY, CDR2 SVGAGI. The germline V and J ends were trimmed by 5 bases and 7 bases, with 14 bases remaining between them. The CDR3 DNA sequence: TGTGCCAGCAGTCGCGACAGGTCCGGTGGCTACACCTTC. Protein product: CASSRDRSGGYTF.

CDR3 sequence: CASSSSRAGGDSPLHF. In nucleotides, the CDR3 is TGTGCCAGCAGCTCCTCCCGGGCAGGGGGCGATTCACCCCTCCACTTT. This chain connects TRBV5-4 to TRBJ1-6; 8 bases map to TRBD1. J gave up 8 bases and V 3 bases, and 10 bases lay outside the gene matches. Per germline, CDR1 SGHNT and CDR2 YYREEE (reference sequence). The CDR3 extends over 16 amino acids.

This chain connects TRBV5-3 to TRBJ2-6, with 8 bases lining up with TRBD1. TRBV5-3 is an ORF, and what it does is uncertain. The CDR3 has 18 amino acids. V lost 0 bases and J lost 0; bases outside the gene matches: 5. CDR3 region: CARSLGGQESSGANVLTF. As DNA, the CDR3 is TGTGCCAGAAGCTTGGGGGGACAGGAGAGCTCTGGGGCCAACGTCCTGACTTTC.

J is TRBJ2-3 and V is TRBV20-1; the D is unclear. Trimming pared 6 bases from V and 6 bases from J, leaving 10 bases between. The CDR3 extends over 11 amino acids. Looked up from germline, CDR1 is DFQATT and CDR2 is SNEGSKA (reference sequence). The CDR3 DNA is TGCAGTGCGAAGGCGGCGGATACGCAGTATTTT. Its translation is CSAKAADTQYF.

The chain carries TRBV6-1 and TRBJ2-3; tentative D call: TRBD2 (5 bases). Germline CDR1 and CDR2: MNHNS and SASEGT. Trimming removed 1 base from V and 4 bases from J, with 15 bases in between. CDR3 length equals 16 residues. CDR3 loop: CASSEVVTRVPDTQYF. In nucleotides, the CDR3 is TGTGCCAGCAGTGAAGTAGTCACTAGGGTGCCAGATACGCAGTATTTT.

The chain uses TRBV30 and TRBJ2-1; 8 nucleotides line up with TRBD1. This CDR3 contains 17 residues. V was pared by 2 bases and J by 2 bases, with 11 bases of the junction left unmatched. Germline values: CDR1 GTSNPN, CDR2 SVGIG (reference sequence). The CDR3 nucleotides read TGTGCCTGGAGTCCTCCCTCGACAGGGGCCACCTACAATGAGCAGTTCTTC. It encodes CAWSPPSTGATYNEQFF.

This chain connects TRBV28 to TRBJ2-7; D gene ambiguous. Germline lookup yields CDR1 MDHEN and CDR2 SYDVKM. CDR3 size: 15 residues. Deletions cut 3 bases from V and 2 bases from J, with 14 bases between. DNA of the CDR3: TGTGCCAGCAGTTTCCTTTTCCAACCTACCTACGAGCAGTACTTC. It encodes CASSFLFQPTYEQYF.

The gene calls are TRBV5-4 and TRBJ2-3, with 8 nucleotides matching TRBD1. CDR1 SGHNT and CDR2 YYREEE come from the germline V gene (reference sequence). This CDR3 is built from 15 residues. V was pared by 1 base and J by 5 bases, with 6 bases of the junction left unmatched. The CDR3 loop reads CASSLYQGAGDTQYF. The DNA for the CDR3 is TGTGCCAGCAGCTTGTACCAGGGGGCAGGAGATACGCAGTATTTT. Based on the CDR3 plus reference TRBV5-4 and TRBJ2-3, the full variable domain is ETGVTQSPTHLIKTRGQQVTLRCSSQSGHNTVSWYQQALGQGPQFIFQYYREEENGRGNFPPRFSGLQFPNYSSELNVNALELDDSALYLCASSLYQGAGDTQYFGPGTRLTVL.

This chain uses TRBV27 with TRBJ1-4; possibly TRBD1 for D (6 bases). Per germline, CDR1 MNHEY and CDR2 SMNVEV (reference sequence). The V end was cut by 7 bases, the J end by 3 bases, with 15 bases between. This CDR3 contains 15 residues. The CDR3, as DNA: TGTGCCAGCACTCGACGTCAGGGGTCTAATGAAAAACTGTTTTTT. It encodes CASTRRQGSNEKLFF.

This clone was seen a single time. V and J are TRBV10-2 and TRBJ1-6; D is unresolved. The V gene's germline CDR1 is WSHSY and CDR2 SAAADI. V gave up 6 bases and J gave up 6 bases, with 6 bases separating them. CDR3 length: 12 residues. The CDR3 loop is CASSHSNSPLHF. Here the CDR3 DNA reads TGCGCCAGCAGCCACTCTAATTCACCCCTCCACTTT.

This clone was seen once. The chain carries TRBV19 and TRBJ1-1, with 8 bases lining up with TRBD1. The CDR3 totals 15 residues. Germline CDR1 is LNHDA and CDR2 is SQIVND (reference sequence). The J segment lost 0 bases and the V segment lost 6 bases, leaving 6 bases of the junction unmatched. This CDR3 reads CASRRQGPMNTEAFF. The CDR3 DNA is TGTGCCAGTAGGAGACAGGGGCCTATGAACACTGAAGCTTTCTTT.

This chain links TRBV3-1 (or the pseudogene TRBV3-2) with TRBJ1-6; possible D gene TRBD1, 6 bases. V was pared by 5 bases and J by 0 bases, with 17 bases between. The CDR3 length is 18 residues. Germline V lookup: CDR1 LGHDT, CDR2 YNNKEL (reference sequence). The CDR3 protein is CASSKQGVASSYNSPLHF. The CDR3 DNA reads as TGTGCCAGCAGCAAACAGGGTGTCGCGAGCTCCTATAATTCACCCCTCCACTTT.

This clone was found many times. This sequence joins TRBV4-1 and TRBJ2-1; D might be TRBD2 (8 bases). This CDR3 is 16 amino acids long. Trimming shortened V by 3 bases and J by 7 bases, and 19 bases separated the two germline ends. Germline V CDR1 and CDR2: MGHRA, YSYEKL. Here the CDR3 reads CASSHPGRGRWNEQFF. CDR3 in DNA: TGCGCCAGCAGCCACCCCGGGAGGGGGCGCTGGAATGAGCAGTTCTTC.